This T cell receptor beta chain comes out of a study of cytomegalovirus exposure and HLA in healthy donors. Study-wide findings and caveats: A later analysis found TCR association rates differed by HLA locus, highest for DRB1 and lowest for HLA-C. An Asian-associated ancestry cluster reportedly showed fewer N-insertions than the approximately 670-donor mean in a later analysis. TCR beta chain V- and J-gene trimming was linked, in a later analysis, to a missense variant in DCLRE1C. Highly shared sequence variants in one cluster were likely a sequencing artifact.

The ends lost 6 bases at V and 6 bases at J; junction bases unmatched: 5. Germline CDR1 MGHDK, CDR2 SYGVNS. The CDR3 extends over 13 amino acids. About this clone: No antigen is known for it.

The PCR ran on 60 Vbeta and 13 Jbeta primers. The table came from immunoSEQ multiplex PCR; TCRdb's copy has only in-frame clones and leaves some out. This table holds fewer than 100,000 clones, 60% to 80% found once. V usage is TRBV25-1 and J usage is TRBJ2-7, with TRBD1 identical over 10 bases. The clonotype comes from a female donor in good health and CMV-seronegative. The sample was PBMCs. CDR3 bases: TGTGCCAGCAGCCGGGACAGGGGCTCCGAGCAGTACTTC. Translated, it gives CASSRDRGSEQYF.